The 8 T cell receptor beta chains reported below all come from one sample, sequenced in a study of cytomegalovirus exposure and HLA in healthy donors. Primers: 60 Vbeta forward and 13 Jbeta reverse. Using immunoSEQ multiplex PCR, the repertoire was profiled, and TCRdb retains in-frame clones only, with some absent. The table records 90,000 to 100,000 clones, more than 70% of them present only once. The sample consisted of PBMCs. Every receptor here comes from a man younger than 35 in good health and CMV-seronegative.

The rearrangement links TRBV18 to TRBJ1-2; D is undetermined. This CDR3 region has 14 residues. Trimming removed 0 bases from V and 1 base from J, with 6 bases in between. Germline loops: CDR1 KGHSH, CDR2 LQKENI. The CDR3, as DNA: TGTGCCAGCTCACCACCGGCCCGTAACTATGGCTACACCTTC. Amino acid sequence: CASSPPARNYGYTF.

The chain uses TRBV5-1 and TRBJ1-4, with 9 bases aligning to TRBD1. Per germline, CDR1 SGHRS and CDR2 YFSETQ. The junction had 7 bases not matched to a gene; V was cut back by 4 bases and J by 6 bases. CDR3 size: 15 residues. CDR3 bases: TGCGCCAGCAGCCCAACAGGGGGCAAGGATGAAAAACTGTTTTTT. This sequence encodes CASSPTGGKDEKLFF.

V gene TRBV7-8 combines with J gene TRBJ1-6; D uncertain. With 5 bases removed from V and 9 bases from J, the gap between germline ends came to 17 bases. This CDR3 comprises 15 residues. Germline lookup yields CDR1 SGHVS and CDR2 FQNEAQ. CDR3 bases: TGTGCCAGCAGCGCGAGTATTGGGTCGGGTTCACCCCTCCACTTT. This translates into CASSASIGSGSPLHF.

The chain combines TRBV7-6 with TRBJ1-1, with D maybe TRBD1 (5 bases). The germline V and J ends were trimmed by 1 base and 3 bases, with 15 bases remaining between them. Per germline, CDR1 SGHVS and CDR2 FNYEAQ. The CDR3 loop spans 16 amino acids. The CDR3 bases are TGTGCCAGCAGCTTAGTCGGAGGGTGGGGGGACACTGAAGCTTTCTTT. Its translation is CASSLVGGWGDTEAFF.

The CDR3 spells CASSSGQGTGSPLHF. The CDR3 bases are TGTGCCAGCAGTTCTGGACAAGGGACAGGATCACCCCTCCACTTT. This chain joins TRBV6-5 and TRBJ1-6; 8 bases match TRBD1. V was clipped by 4 bases and J by 10 bases; unmatched bases: 9. Germline V gene data show CDR1 as MNHEY and CDR2 as SVGAGI. The CDR3 spans 15 residues.

Of note for this clone: The same CDR3 can be traced to other DNA sequences in this sample. J is TRBJ1-5 and V is TRBV18; 9 positions match TRBD1. V shed 6 bases, J shed 5 bases, and the junction held 5 bases outside the gene matches. Per the germline V gene, CDR1 is KGHSH and CDR2 is LQKENI. The CDR3 runs to 14 residues. DNA for the CDR3: TGTGCCAGCTCTCTTAGGACAGGGGATCAGCCCCAGCATTTT. Translated: CASSLRTGDQPQHF.

The V call is TRBV6-1, the J call TRBJ2-7, with 10 bases lining up with TRBD1. Germline-derived CDR1 and CDR2 are MNHNS and SASEGT. J was trimmed by 2 bases and V by 2 bases; bases with no gene match: 6. The CDR3 runs 16 residues. CDR3 residues: CASSETQGQGAYEQYF. For the CDR3, the DNA is TGTGCCAGCAGTGAAACCCAAGGACAGGGGGCCTACGAGCAGTACTTC.

The J gene is TRBJ1-5, the V gene TRBV4-1; tentatively, D is TRBD1 (6 bases). Germline loops: CDR1 MGHRA, CDR2 YSYEKL. Trimming removed 4 bases at V and 0 bases at J, with 13 bases between. This CDR3 comprises 16 residues. CDR3 protein: CASSRRQDDSNQPQHF. The CDR3 DNA is TGCGCCAGCAGCCGCCGACAGGATGATAGCAATCAGCCCCAGCATTTT.